These 24 T cell receptor beta chains came from one sample sequenced in a study of blood T cells in healthy people across ages. Primed by a sample-barcoded 5' primer and a J-beta primer mix, a second PCR proceeded for about 6 to 12 cycles. TCRdb called the 5' RACE reads again in MiXCR, with one record for every CDR3 protein. This table holds approximately 800,000 distinct CDR3 sequences, about 37% found once. Material: blood. These receptors were taken from a man in his late teens or twenties in good health.

Worth noting for this clonotype: A clone one base away is much larger, so this may be a read error. The V and J genes are TRBV12-3 or TRBV12-4 and TRBJ2-3, with 9 bases identical to TRBD1. V dropped 5 bases and J dropped 5; count of bases not matched to a gene: 11. The CDR3 is made up of 16 amino acids. CDR3 protein: CASSLRVGQGRDTQYF. In DNA, the CDR3 is TGTGCCAGCAGTCTTAGGGTGGGACAGGGAAGAGATACGCAGTATTTT.

The CDR3 region is CSASGAGQSYGSYTF. CDR3 DNA sequence: TGCAGTGCTAGTGGGGCTGGGCAGAGCTATGGTAGCTACACCTTC. The chain has TRBV20-1 and TRBJ1-2, with D maybe TRBD1 (5 bases). The CDR3 runs to 15 residues. Per germline, CDR1 DFQATT and CDR2 SNEGSKA (reference sequence). The V and J ends lost 3 bases and 9 bases respectively, with 23 bases between them.

This clonotype occurred a few times. The chain combines TRBV21-1 with TRBJ1-4; the table's D call, TRBD1, was not checked against the DNA. TRBV21-1 is shown as a pseudogene. The CDR3 contains 16 residues. The DNA for the CDR3 is TGTGCCAGCAGCAGGCCTGACAGGTTCGAGGTTGAAAAACTGTTTTTT. This translates into CASSRPDRFEVEKLFF.

In its sample, this clonotype was seen many times. The rearrangement joins TRBV12-3 or TRBV12-4 to TRBJ2-3; perhaps D is TRBD1 or TRBD2 (6 bases each). Trimming cost V 2 bases and J 9 bases, with 9 bases left between them. The CDR3 is 12 amino acids. CDR3 region: CASSLTGRTQYF. The CDR3, as DNA: TGTGCCAGCAGTTTAACAGGGAGGACGCAGTATTTT.

A remark on this clonotype: Being one base from a much bigger clone, this may be a read error. The chain combines TRBV4-1 with TRBJ1-2; TRBD1 matches at 11 bases. The CDR3 loop spans 16 amino acids. Per germline, CDR1 MGHRA and CDR2 YSYEKL. The CDR3 reads CASSQWDRGGRSGHTF. The CDR3 DNA reads TGCGCCAGCAGCCAATGGGACAGGGGGGGCCGTAGTGGCCACACCTTC.

This chain links TRBV15 with TRBJ1-1, with D uncertain. V lost 3 bases and J lost 11, with 22 bases in between. This CDR3 spans 15 amino acids. CDR1 LNHNV and CDR2 YYDKDF come from the germline V gene (reference sequence). CDR3 protein: CATSSFDVRRFEAFF. DNA of the CDR3: TGTGCCACCAGCAGTTTTGACGTCCGTCGTTTCGAGGCTTTCTTT.

This clonotype came up many times. This sequence joins TRBV7-2 and TRBJ1-2; TRBD1 agrees at 8 bases. CDR1 is SGHTA, CDR2 FQGNSA, per germline. V lost 0 bases, J lost 4 bases, and 13 bases stayed unmatched. There are 18 residues in the CDR3. The CDR3 DNA reads TGTGCCAGCAGCTTAGCTAGGTGGCAGGGGGCGCAGGGCTATGGCTACACCTTC. Its translation is CASSLARWQGAQGYGYTF. Full variable domain (outside the CDR3, taken from reference TRBV7-2 and TRBJ1-2): GAGVSQSPSNKVTEKGKDVELRCDPISGHTALYWYRQSLGQGLEFLIYFQGNSAPDKSGLPSDRFSAERTGGSVSTLTIQRTQQEDSAVYLCASSLARWQGAQGYGYTFGSGTRLTVV.

Comment on this clonotype: With a much larger clone just one base away, this may be a read error. This chain uses TRBV20-1 with TRBJ2-7; weak D call: TRBD1 (6 bases). CDR1 DFQATT and CDR2 SNEGSKA come from the germline V gene (reference sequence). The V and J ends lost 0 bases and 7 bases respectively, with 22 bases between them. The CDR3 length is 16 residues. The CDR3 DNA reads as TGCAGTGCTAGAGAAATGACAGGCAGCTCCTACAATGAGCAGTACTTC. It yields the protein CSAREMTGSSYNEQYF.

The chain employs TRBV4-3 and TRBJ2-2; D remains unclear. The CDR3 totals 16 residues. Germline loops: CDR1 LGHNA, CDR2 YSLEER. Trimming removed 0 bases at V and 4 bases at J, with 12 bases between. CDR3 nucleotides: TGCGCCAGCAGCCAAGACAGGCTGCTATTCACCGGGGAGCTGTTTTTT. This encodes CASSQDRLLFTGELFF.

The chain recombines TRBV27 with TRBJ2-1; tentative D call: TRBD2 (5 bases). The CDR3 has 15 amino acids. The germline V gene has CDR1 MNHEY and CDR2 SMNVEV (reference sequence). Trimming left V 6 bases short and J 13 bases short, with 25 bases between. The CDR3 bases are TGTGCCAGCAGCACTAATCAGCGGAGCCTTGAGACCCAGTTCTTC. Translated: CASSTNQRSLETQFF.

Worth noting for this clonotype: The junction and the germline gene differ at one end; a read error may be behind it. V and J are TRBV20-1 and TRBJ2-3; TRBD2 matches 7 bases. The CDR3 totals 16 residues. Germline CDR1 and CDR2: DFQATT and SNEGSKA (reference sequence). The CDR3: CSAFRTGGSSTDTRYF. The CDR3 DNA reads as TGCAGTGCTTTCCGCACCGGGGGGTCTAGCACAGATACGCGGTATTTT.

Only a few counts were recorded for this clonotype. This sequence joins TRBV4-3 and TRBJ1-3; tentatively, D is TRBD1 (6 bases). Trimming removed 0 bases at V and 2 bases at J, with 14 bases between. This CDR3 is 17 amino acids long. Germline V gives CDR1 LGHNA, CDR2 YSLEER. CDR3 sequence (DNA): TGCGCCAGCAGCCAAGATCCCCGACAGGCTACTGGAAACACCATATATTTT. Amino acid sequence: CASSQDPRQATGNTIYF.

J is TRBJ2-7 and V is TRBV20-1, with D perhaps given as TRBD1 or TRBD2 (5 bases each). The J call is doubtful: the DNA matches TRBJ2-5 better. Germline CDR1 is DFQATT and CDR2 is SNEGSKA (reference sequence). This CDR3 is 14 amino acids long. The CDR3 reads CSAQTGPIQETQYF. CDR3 nucleotide sequence: TGCAGTGCTCAAACGGGACCGATCCAAGAGACCCAGTACTTC.

In regard to this clonotype: Sequence at one end of the junction differs from germline and may be a read error. This chain connects TRBV4-3 to TRBJ2-1, with 7 bases lining up with TRBD2. The CDR3 extends over 15 amino acids. Germline CDR1 is LGHNA and CDR2 is YSLEER. The CDR3 region is CASSQGLADNNGQFF. The CDR3 coding sequence is TGCGCCAGCAGCCAGGGGCTAGCGGACAACAATGGGCAGTTCTTC.

V usage is TRBV29-1 and J usage is TRBJ1-3; D call uncertain. Trimming removed 2 bases at V and 0 bases at J, with 11 bases between. Germline lookup yields CDR1 SQVTM and CDR2 ANQGSEA. The CDR3 covers 15 residues. The CDR3 bases are TGCAGCGTTGAACGGAGACTCAGCTCTGGAAACACCATATATTTT. Its protein is CSVERRLSSGNTIYF.

V and J are TRBV5-1 and TRBJ1-2, with 8 positions matching TRBD1. Trimming cost V 4 bases and J 7 bases; bases outside gene matches: 9. Germline lookup yields CDR1 SGHRS and CDR2 YFSETQ. The CDR3 sequence is 14 residues long. CDR3 nucleotides: TGCGCCAGCAGCGCGACAGGGGATGGGCCTGGCTACACCTTC. Its protein is CASSATGDGPGYTF.

The chain employs TRBV12-3 or TRBV12-4 and TRBJ2-3, with D perhaps matching TRBD2 (6 bases). The CDR3 is 13 residues long. V gave up 4 bases and J gave up 4 bases, with 9 bases separating them. The CDR3 nucleotides are TGTGCCAGCAGTTCCGCTAGCGCAGATACGCAGTATTTT. It codes for CASSSASADTQYF.

V is TRBV7-9 and J is TRBJ1-2; no reliable D call. Germline CDR1 SEHNR, CDR2 FQNEAQ (reference sequence). This CDR3 spans 13 amino acids. Trimming cost V 7 bases and J 3 bases, with 12 bases left between them. CDR3 coding DNA: TGTGCCAGCACCGACGCCGGGCACTATGGCTACACCTTC. As protein: CASTDAGHYGYTF.

The V and J genes are TRBV20-1 and TRBJ2-5; perhaps TRBD2 as D (6 bases). V lost 4 bases to trimming and J lost 5 bases, with 20 bases between them. The CDR3 is 15 residues long. The germline V gene has CDR1 DFQATT and CDR2 SNEGSKA (reference sequence). CDR3 protein: CSATRGTAVGETQYF. As DNA, the CDR3 is TGCAGTGCTACTCGCGGGACGGCCGTTGGTGAGACCCAGTACTTC.

The chain carries TRBV12-3 or TRBV12-4 and TRBJ1-1, with D unresolved. This CDR3 contains 15 residues. V lost 6 bases to trimming and J lost 1 base, with 15 bases between them. CDR3 sequence (DNA): TGTGCCAGCAGACCTCGACGGGCCCCGAACACTGAAGCTTTCTTT. Its protein is CASRPRRAPNTEAFF.

The chain combines TRBV7-9 with TRBJ2-3, with D possibly being TRBD1 or TRBD2 (7 bases each). V lost 5 bases and J 5 bases, leaving 14 bases between the germline ends. The CDR3 length is 14 residues. Germline CDR1 SEHNR, CDR2 FQNEAQ (reference sequence). DNA of the CDR3: TGTGCCAGCAGCCACCCAGGGGGGGAAGATACGCAGTATTTT. It specifies CASSHPGGEDTQYF.

In its sample, this clonotype was seen a few times. The V call is TRBV7-2, the J call TRBJ2-3; 12 nucleotides line up with TRBD2. CDR1 and CDR2 (germline): SGHTA, FQGNSA. The CDR3 has 16 residues. V lost 4 bases, J lost 2 bases, and 4 bases stayed unmatched. The CDR3 region has the DNA TGTGCCAGCAGCTCCACTAGCGGGGGGAACACAGATACGCAGTATTTT. Amino acid sequence: CASSSTSGGNTDTQYF.

In regard to this clonotype: A read error may be the cause here, since a much bigger clone is one base away. V usage is TRBV5-1 and J usage is TRBJ2-3; D could derive from TRBD1 or TRBD2 (5 bases each). From germline, CDR1 is SGHRS and CDR2 YFSETQ. The CDR3 loop spans 15 amino acids. The CDR3 nucleotides read TGCGCCAGCAGCAGCGGAGATGCTAGCACAGGTACGCAGTATTTT. It codes for CASSSGDASTGTQYF. Complete variable domain (other parts from reference TRBV5-1 and TRBJ2-3): KAGVTQTPRYLIKTRGQQVTLSCSPISGHRSVSWYQQTPGQGLQFLFEYFSETQRNKGNFPGRFSGRQFSNSRSEMNVSTLELGDSALYLCASSSGDASTGTQYFGPGTRLTVL.

In the case of this clonotype: This may arise from a read error, as a much more abundant clone is one base away. Since the CDR3 does not end with the conserved phenylalanine or tryptophan, this likely comes from a read error. V usage is TRBV29-1 and J usage is TRBJ2-4; 9 bases are a match to TRBD1. Germline V gene lookup returns CDR1 SQVTM and CDR2 ANQGSEA. V was pared by 0 bases and J by 13 bases, with 7 bases of the junction left unmatched. This CDR3 has 13 amino acids. In DNA form, the CDR3 reads TGCAGCGTTGAAGAGGGACAGGGCGTAAAGCAGTACGTC. This gives the protein CSVEEGQGVKQYV.